These 5 T cell receptor beta chains were all obtained from the same sample, sequenced in a study of blood T cell repertoires in COVID-19 (dated by TCRdb to 2018 to 2021). The library was produced with the immunoSEQ multiplex PCR assay. TCRdb mirrors the immuneACCESS table, restricted to in-frame sequences. Some clones are absent from its copies; in checked studies, under half trace to an unresolved V gene, and the reason for the others is unknown. In all, the sample holds tens of thousands of clones, and about 86% of those were seen once. The top ten clonotypes cover around 5% of the sample. Material for sequencing was peripheral blood. These receptors originate from a man aged 50 or older with active COVID-19.

The chain has TRBV2 and TRBJ2-4; D is perhaps TRBD2 (5 bases). V lost 7 bases and J 6 bases, leaving 22 bases between the germline ends. CDR3 size: 16 residues. Germline V lookup: CDR1 SNHLY, CDR2 FYNNEI. Here the CDR3 reads CASTLTGIVPPNIQYF. CDR3 bases: TGTGCCAGCACGCTCACCGGGATTGTTCCCCCAAACATTCAGTACTTC.

This chain uses TRBV7-6 with TRBJ2-1, with TRBD2 matching over 7 bases. In germline, CDR1 is SGHVS, CDR2 FNYEAQ. The CDR3 contains 15 residues. Trimming removed 5 bases from V and 2 bases from J; junction bases left unmatched: 6. This CDR3 reads CASSLDAGAYNEQFF. DNA of the CDR3: TGTGCCAGCAGCCTAGATGCGGGGGCCTACAATGAGCAGTTCTTC.

J is TRBJ2-7 and V is TRBV19; 9 nucleotides line up with TRBD1. V lost 5 bases, J lost 2 bases, and 13 bases stayed unmatched. The CDR3 runs 17 residues. Per germline, CDR1 LNHDA and CDR2 SQIVND (reference sequence). The CDR3, as DNA: TGTGCCAGTAGTGGCGGCCCAGGGACAGGGAGGACCTACGAGCAGTACTTC. It yields the protein CASSGGPGTGRTYEQYF.

The genes are TRBV27 and TRBJ1-2; 7 bases are a match to TRBD1. The trim removed 5 bases at V and 4 bases at J, leaving 4 bases unmatched. Per germline, CDR1 MNHEY and CDR2 SMNVEV (reference sequence). This CDR3 spans 13 amino acids. CDR3 in DNA: TGTGCCAGCAGTCCTCGACAGGGCTATGGCTACACCTTC. As protein: CASSPRQGYGYTF.

This CDR3 reads CASIAGQGANNEQFF. The CDR3 region has the DNA TGTGCCAGTATCGCTGGGCAGGGGGCAAACAATGAGCAGTTCTTC. The chain recombines TRBV19 with TRBJ2-1; 8 bases align to TRBD1. This CDR3 spans 15 amino acids. V shed 7 bases, J shed 5 bases, and the junction held 10 bases outside the gene matches. The germline V gene encodes CDR1 LNHDA and CDR2 SQIVND (reference sequence).